This T cell receptor (beta chain) was identified in a study of cytomegalovirus exposure and HLA in healthy donors. Study in general: Samples from HLA-typed donors yielded about 85 million unique TCRs in an early data release.

With regard to this clone: The antigen is undetermined.

The CDR3 is made up of 15 amino acids. Germline V CDR1 and CDR2: SGHAT, FQNNGV. V gave up 7 bases and J gave up 2 bases; unmatched junction bases: 9. General study points: Near-uniform donor sequencing depth was presumed by presence/absence analyses. Rarity marked most TCR sequences, yet some public TCRs occurred in many donors.

Amplification used 60 Vbeta primers and 13 Jbeta primers. Libraries were prepared by immunoSEQ multiplex PCR; TCRdb keeps only in-frame clonotypes and omits some of them. The repertoire holds over 200,000 clones, around 75% seen once, with under 2% in the top ten. The chain combines TRBV11-2 with TRBJ2-3; TRBD2 matches 7 bases. The receptor was isolated from a woman aged 25-40 years in good health and CMV-seronegative. The sequencing sample was made of PBMCs. CDR3: CASTQRAGDTDTQYF. The CDR3 DNA sequence: TGTGCCAGCACCCAGCGGGCGGGGGACACAGATACGCAGTATTTT.